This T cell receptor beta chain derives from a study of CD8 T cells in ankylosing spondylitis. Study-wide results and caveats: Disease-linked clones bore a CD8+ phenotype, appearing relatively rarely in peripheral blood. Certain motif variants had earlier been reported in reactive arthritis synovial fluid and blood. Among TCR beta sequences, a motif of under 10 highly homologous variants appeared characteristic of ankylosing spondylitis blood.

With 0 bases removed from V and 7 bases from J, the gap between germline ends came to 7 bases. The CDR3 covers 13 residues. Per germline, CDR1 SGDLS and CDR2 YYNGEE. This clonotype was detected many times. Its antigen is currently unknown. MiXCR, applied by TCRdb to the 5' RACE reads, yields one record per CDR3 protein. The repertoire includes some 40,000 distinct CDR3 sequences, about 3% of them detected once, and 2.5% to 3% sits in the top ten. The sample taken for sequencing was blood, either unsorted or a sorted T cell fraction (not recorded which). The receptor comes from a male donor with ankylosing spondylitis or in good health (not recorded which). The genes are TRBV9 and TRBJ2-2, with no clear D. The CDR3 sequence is CASSVAIIGELFF. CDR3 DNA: TGTGCCAGCAGCGTAGCTATAATCGGGGAGCTGTTTTTT.